This TCR beta chain appears in the sequencing data of a study of CD8+ T cells in alopecia areata. Study-wide findings and caveats: Tofacitinib significantly decreased scalp clonality and expanded CD8+ clones among top 100.

As regards this clone: Its target is not known.

The CDR3 has 16 residues. Losses at the gene ends were 6 bases for V and 4 bases for J; bases not matched to a gene: 8. Germline CDR1 LNHDA, CDR2 SQIVND (reference sequence). Treatment meaning: oral pan-JAK inhibitor, 5-10 mg twice daily. RNA extraction and reverse transcription yielded cDNA as sequencing template. Some clones are missing from TCRdb's copy, which holds only in-frame ones; the method was immunoSEQ multiplex PCR. The sample contains approximately 180,000 clones, 40% to 65% of which appear only once. The chain employs TRBV19 and TRBJ2-1; TRBD1 matches at 11 bases. The source material was CD8+ T cells sorted from blood, sampled at week 24, from a patient treated with tofacitinib. The clonotype was recovered from a human donor with alopecia areata. The CDR3 nucleotides are TGTGCCAGTAGCCGACCGGACAGGGGGCTTTACAATGAGCAGTTCTTC. It is translated as CASSRPDRGLYNEQFF.